The source of this T cell receptor beta chain is a study of spatial heterogeneity in lung cancer. Study at large: Detected beta-chain sequences consistently exceeded alpha-chain sequences.

Time point meaning: sample taken at primary tumor resection. From tumor, nontumor lung or frozen PBMC, whole RNA was taken unsorted for sequencing. There were around 72 donors, all of them untreated patients with early-stage non-small cell lung cancer. Points on this clonotype: A much larger clonotype is one base distant, so this may be a read error. Being off target in a library aimed at alpha chains, this beta chain has a size of little meaning.

The CDR3 has 11 residues. CDR1 and CDR2 from the germline V gene are SNHLY and FYNNEI. Carried by each TCR cDNA molecule was a unique molecular identifier. TCRdb re-analysed the 5' RACE reads in MiXCR, keeping a single row per CDR3 protein. The sample yields 10,000 to 15,000 distinct CDR3 sequences, 5.2% seen once. This rearrangement joins TRBV2 to TRBJ1-2; D uncertain. The starting material was lung tumor tissue, obtained at surgery. This receptor was obtained from a human donor with early-stage non-small cell lung cancer. In DNA form, the CDR3 reads TGTGCCAGCGCCCAGGCCTATAGCTACACCTTC. This gives the protein CASAQAYSYTF.